This record covers a single T cell receptor (beta chain). The data belong to a study of blood T cell repertoires in COVID-19. At the level of the study: Samples of COVID-19 (acute and convalescent) were obtained from the United States, Italy and Spain. T cells, B-cell-depleted T cells, or PBMCs supplied cDNA or gDNA.

As processed by the authors: Reference gene primer amplification in the assay estimated nucleated cell counts. Data came from immunoSEQ multiplex PCR; TCRdb stores just in-frame clones and leaves some out. From that table come the V and J calls and clone size; the DNA was used to work out D and trimming. The sample has approximately 120,000 clones, around three quarters seen once; the top ten hold almost 4.5%. Germline-derived CDR1 and CDR2 are SEHNR and FQNEAQ (reference sequence). After removal of 4 bases from V and 5 bases from J, the junction contained 14 bases not matched to a gene. The CDR3 is made up of 17 amino acids.

V is TRBV7-9 and J is TRBJ1-2; 9 nucleotides align to TRBD1. The TCR sequence derives from a human donor in a cohort sampled during active or convalescent COVID-19. The sample consisted of peripheral blood. The CDR3 reads CASSSTDRGEKWYGYTF. DNA for the CDR3: TGTGCCAGCAGCTCAACGGACAGGGGTGAGAAATGGTATGGCTACACCTTC.